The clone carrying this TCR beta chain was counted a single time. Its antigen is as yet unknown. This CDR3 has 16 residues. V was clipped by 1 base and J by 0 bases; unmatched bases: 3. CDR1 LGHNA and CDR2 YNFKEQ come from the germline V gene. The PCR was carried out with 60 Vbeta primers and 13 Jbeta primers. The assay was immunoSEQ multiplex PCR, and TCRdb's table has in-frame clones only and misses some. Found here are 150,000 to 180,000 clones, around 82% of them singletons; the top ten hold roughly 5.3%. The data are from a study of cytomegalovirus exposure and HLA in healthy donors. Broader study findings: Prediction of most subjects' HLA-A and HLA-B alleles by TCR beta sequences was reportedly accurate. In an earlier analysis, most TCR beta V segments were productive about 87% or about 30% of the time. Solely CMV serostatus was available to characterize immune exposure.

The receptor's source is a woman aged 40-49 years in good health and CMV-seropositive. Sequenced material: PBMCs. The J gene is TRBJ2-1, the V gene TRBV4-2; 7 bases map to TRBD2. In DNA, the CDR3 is TGTGCCAGCAGCCAAGCAGCGGGGAGCTCCTACAATGAGCAGTTCTTC. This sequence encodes CASSQAAGSSYNEQFF.